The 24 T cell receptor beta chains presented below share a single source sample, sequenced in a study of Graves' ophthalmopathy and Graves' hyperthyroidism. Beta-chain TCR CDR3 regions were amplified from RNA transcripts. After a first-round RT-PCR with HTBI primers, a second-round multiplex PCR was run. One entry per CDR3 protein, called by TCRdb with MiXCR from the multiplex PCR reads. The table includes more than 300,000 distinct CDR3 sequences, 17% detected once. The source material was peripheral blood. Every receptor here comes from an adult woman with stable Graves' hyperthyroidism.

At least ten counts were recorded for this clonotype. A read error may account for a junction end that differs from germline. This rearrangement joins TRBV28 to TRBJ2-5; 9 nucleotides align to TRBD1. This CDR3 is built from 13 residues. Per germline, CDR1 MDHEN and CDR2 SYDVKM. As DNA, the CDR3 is TGCCGGTCGGGACAGGGAGTAGGCGAGACCCAGTACTTC. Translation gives CRSGQGVGETQYF.

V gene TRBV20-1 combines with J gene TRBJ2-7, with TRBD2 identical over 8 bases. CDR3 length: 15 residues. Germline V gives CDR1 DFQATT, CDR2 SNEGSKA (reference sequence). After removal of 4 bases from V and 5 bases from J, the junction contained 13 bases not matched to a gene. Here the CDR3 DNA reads TGCAGTGCTACCGGGGGGGCGGGGTACACCCACGAGCAGTACTTC. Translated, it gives CSATGGAGYTHEQYF.

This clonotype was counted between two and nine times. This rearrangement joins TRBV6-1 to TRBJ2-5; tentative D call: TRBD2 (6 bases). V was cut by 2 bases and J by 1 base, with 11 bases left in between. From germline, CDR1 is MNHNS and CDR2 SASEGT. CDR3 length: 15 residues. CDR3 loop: CASSETAGTQETQYF. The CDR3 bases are TGTGCCAGCAGTGAAACAGCGGGCACCCAAGAGACCCAGTACTTC.

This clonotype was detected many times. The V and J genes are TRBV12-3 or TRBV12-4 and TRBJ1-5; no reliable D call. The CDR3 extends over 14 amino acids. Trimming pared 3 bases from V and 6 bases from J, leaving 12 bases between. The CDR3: CASSLVGKIQPQHF. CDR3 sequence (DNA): TGTGCCAGCAGTTTGGTTGGGAAGATTCAGCCCCAGCATTTT.

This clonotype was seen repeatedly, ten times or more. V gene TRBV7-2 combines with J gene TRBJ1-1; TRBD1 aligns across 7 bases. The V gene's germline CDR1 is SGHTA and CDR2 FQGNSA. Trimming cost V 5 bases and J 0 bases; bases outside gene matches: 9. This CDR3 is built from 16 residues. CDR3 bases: TGTGCCAGCAGCACCCGGACAGGCAAAATGAACACTGAAGCTTTCTTT. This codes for CASSTRTGKMNTEAFF.

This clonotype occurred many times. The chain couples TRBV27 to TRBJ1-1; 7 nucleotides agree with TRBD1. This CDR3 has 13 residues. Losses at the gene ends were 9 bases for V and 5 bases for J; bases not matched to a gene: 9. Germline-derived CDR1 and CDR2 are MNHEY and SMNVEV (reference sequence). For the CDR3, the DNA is TGTGCCAGTTCTTACAGGGGAGAGACTGAAGCTTTCTTT. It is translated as CASSYRGETEAFF.

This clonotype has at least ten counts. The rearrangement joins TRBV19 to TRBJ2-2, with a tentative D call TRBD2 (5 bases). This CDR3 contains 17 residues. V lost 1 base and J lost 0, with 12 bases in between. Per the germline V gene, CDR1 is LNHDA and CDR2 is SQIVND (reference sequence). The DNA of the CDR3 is TGTGCCAGTAGTATAGGACGGCGGGTCTCGAACACCGGGGAGCTGTTTTTT. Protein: CASSIGRRVSNTGELFF.

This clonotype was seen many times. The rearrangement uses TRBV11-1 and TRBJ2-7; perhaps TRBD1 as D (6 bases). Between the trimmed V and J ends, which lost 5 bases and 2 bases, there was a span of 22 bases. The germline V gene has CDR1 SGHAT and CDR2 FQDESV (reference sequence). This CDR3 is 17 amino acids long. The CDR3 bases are TGTGCCAGCAGCACCTCGGACAGCAAGAAGCCTCCCTACGAGCAGTACTTC. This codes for CASSTSDSKKPPYEQYF.

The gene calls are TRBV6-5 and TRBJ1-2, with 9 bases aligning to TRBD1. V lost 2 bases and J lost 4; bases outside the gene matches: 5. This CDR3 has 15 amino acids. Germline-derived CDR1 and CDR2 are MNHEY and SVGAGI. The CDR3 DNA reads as TGTGCCAGCAGTTACCCCGGACAGGGGAGCTATGGCTACACCTTC. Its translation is CASSYPGQGSYGYTF.

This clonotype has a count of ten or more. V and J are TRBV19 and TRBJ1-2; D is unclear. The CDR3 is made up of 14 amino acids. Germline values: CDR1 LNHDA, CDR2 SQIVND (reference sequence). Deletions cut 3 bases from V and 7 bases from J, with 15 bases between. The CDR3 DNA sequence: TGTGCCAGTAGTATGAGGACGGCAGATCGTGGCTACACCTTC. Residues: CASSMRTADRGYTF. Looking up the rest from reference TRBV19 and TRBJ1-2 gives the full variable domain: DGGITQSPKYLFRKEGQNVTLSCEQNLNHDAMYWYRQDPGQGLRLIYYSQIVNDFQKGDIAEGYSVSREKKESFPLTVTSAQKNPTAFYLCASSMRTADRGYTFGSGTRLTVV.

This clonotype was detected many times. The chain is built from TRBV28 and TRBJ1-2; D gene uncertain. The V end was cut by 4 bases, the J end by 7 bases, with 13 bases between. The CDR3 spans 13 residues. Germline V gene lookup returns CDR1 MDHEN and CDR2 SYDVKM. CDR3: CASSSVSLSGYTF. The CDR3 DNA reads TGTGCCAGCAGTTCGGTTAGTCTCTCTGGCTACACCTTC.

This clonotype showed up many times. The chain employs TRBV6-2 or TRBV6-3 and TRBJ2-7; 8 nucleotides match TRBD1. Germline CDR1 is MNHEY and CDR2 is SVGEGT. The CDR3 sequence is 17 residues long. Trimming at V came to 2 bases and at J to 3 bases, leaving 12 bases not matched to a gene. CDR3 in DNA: TGTGCCAGCAGTTACACCCTCGGGACAGGAAACAGCTACGAGCAGTACTTC. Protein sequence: CASSYTLGTGNSYEQYF.

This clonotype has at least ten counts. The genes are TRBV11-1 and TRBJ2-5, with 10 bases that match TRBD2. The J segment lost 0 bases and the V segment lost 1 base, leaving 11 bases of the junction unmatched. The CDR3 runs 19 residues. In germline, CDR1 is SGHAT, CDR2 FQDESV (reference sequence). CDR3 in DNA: TGTGCCAGCAGCTTAGTACCCACTAGCGGGATTCTGTACCAAGAGACCCAGTACTTC. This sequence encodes CASSLVPTSGILYQETQYF. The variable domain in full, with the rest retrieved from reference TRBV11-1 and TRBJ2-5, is EAEVAQSPRYKITEKSQAVAFWCDPISGHATLYWYRQILGQGPELLVQFQDESVVDDSQLPKDRFSAERLKGVDSTLKIQPAELGDSAMYLCASSLVPTSGILYQETQYFGPGTRLLVL.

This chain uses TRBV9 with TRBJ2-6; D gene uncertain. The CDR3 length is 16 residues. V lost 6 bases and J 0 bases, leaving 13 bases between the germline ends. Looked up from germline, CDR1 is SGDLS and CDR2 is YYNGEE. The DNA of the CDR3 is TGTGCCAGCACCTCCTCTAGAGCCTCTGGGGCCAACGTCCTGACTTTC. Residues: CASTSSRASGANVLTF. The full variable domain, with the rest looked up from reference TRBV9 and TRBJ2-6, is DSGVTQTPKHLITATGQRVTLRCSPRSGDLSVYWYQQSLDQGLQFLIQYYNGEERAKGNILERFSAQQFPDLHSELNLSSLELGDSALYFCASTSSRASGANVLTFGAGSRLTVL.

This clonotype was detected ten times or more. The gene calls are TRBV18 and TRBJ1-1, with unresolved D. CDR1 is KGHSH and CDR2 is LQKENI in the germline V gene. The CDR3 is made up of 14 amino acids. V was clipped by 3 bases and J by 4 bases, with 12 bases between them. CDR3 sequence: CASSPDLSGTEAFF. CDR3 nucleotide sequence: TGTGCCAGCTCACCTGATTTATCCGGCACTGAAGCTTTCTTT.

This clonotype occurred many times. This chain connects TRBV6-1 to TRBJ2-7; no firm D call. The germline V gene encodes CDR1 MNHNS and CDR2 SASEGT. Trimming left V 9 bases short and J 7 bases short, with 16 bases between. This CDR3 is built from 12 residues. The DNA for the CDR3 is TGTGCCAGGAGAGGCGTGTGTTTGGAGCAGTACTTC. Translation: CARRGVCLEQYF.

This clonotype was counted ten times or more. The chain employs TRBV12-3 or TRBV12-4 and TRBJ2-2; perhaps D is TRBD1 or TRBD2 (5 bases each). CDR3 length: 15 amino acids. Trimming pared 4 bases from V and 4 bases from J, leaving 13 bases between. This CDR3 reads CASSSGPGGTGELFF. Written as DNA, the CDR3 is TGTGCCAGCAGTTCCGGGCCTGGGGGCACCGGGGAGCTGTTTTTT.

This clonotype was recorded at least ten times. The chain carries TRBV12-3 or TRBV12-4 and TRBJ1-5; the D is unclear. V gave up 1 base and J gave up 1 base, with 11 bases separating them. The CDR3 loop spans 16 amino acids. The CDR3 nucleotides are TGTGCCAGCAGTTTAGAGAACCGAAGGAGCAATCAGCCCCAGCATTTT. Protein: CASSLENRRSNQPQHF.

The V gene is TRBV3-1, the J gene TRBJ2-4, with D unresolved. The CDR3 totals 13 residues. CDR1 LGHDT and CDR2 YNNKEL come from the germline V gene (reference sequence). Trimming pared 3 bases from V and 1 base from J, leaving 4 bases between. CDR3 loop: CASSQSAKNIQYF. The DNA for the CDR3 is TGTGCCAGCAGCCAGTCGGCCAAAAACATTCAGTACTTC.

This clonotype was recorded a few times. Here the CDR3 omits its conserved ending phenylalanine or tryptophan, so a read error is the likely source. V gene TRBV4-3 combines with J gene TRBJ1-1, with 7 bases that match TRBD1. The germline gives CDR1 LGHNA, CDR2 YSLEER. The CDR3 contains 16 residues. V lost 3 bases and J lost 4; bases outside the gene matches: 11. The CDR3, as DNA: TGCGCCAGCAGCCACGGTTACAACAGGGGATTCACTGAAGCTTTCCTT. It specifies CASSHGYNRGFTEAFL.

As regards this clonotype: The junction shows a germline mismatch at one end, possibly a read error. CDR3 in DNA: TGCGCCAGTAGTGGGCAGTATAGCAATCAGCCCCAGCATTTT. Amino acid sequence: CASSGQYSNQPQHF. The J gene is TRBJ1-5, the V gene TRBV19; D not resolved. The germline V gene encodes CDR1 LNHDA and CDR2 SQIVND (reference sequence). The CDR3 runs 14 residues.

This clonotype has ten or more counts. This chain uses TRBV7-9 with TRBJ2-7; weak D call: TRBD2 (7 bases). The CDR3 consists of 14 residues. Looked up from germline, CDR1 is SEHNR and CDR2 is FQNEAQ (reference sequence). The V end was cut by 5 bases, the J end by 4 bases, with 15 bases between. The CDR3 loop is CASSPSGGQYEQYF. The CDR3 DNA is TGTGCCAGCAGCCCCTCCGGGGGGCAGTACGAGCAGTACTTC.

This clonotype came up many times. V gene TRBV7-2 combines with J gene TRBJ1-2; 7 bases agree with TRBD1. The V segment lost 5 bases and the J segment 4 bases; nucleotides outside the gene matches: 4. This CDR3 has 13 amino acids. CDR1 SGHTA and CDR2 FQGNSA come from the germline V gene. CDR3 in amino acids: CASSPRQGYGYTF. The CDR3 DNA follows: TGTGCCAGCAGCCCGAGACAGGGCTATGGCTACACCTTC.

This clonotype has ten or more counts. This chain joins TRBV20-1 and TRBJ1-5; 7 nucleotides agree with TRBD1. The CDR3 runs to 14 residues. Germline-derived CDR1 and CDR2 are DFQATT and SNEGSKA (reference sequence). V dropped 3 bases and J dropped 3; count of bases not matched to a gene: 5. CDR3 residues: CSASPGGANQPQHF. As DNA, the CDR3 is TGCAGTGCTAGCCCAGGGGGTGCCAATCAGCCCCAGCATTTT.